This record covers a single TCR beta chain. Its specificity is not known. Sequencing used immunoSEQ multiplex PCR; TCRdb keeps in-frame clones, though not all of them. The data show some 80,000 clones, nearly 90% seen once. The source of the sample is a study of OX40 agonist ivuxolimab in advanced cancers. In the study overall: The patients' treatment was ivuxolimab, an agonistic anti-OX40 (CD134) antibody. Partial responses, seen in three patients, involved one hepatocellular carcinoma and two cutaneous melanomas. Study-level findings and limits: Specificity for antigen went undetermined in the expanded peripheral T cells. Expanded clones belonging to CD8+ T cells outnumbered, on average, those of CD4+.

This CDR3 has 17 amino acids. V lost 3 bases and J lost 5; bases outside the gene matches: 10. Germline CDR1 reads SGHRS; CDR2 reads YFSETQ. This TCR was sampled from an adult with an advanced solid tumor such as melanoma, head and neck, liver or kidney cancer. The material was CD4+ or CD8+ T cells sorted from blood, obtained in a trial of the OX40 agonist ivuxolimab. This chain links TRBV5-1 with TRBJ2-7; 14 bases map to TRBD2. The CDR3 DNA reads TGCGCCAGCAGCTCGGGACTAGCGGGAGAAGTTACCGACGAGCAGTACTTC. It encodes CASSSGLAGEVTDEQYF.